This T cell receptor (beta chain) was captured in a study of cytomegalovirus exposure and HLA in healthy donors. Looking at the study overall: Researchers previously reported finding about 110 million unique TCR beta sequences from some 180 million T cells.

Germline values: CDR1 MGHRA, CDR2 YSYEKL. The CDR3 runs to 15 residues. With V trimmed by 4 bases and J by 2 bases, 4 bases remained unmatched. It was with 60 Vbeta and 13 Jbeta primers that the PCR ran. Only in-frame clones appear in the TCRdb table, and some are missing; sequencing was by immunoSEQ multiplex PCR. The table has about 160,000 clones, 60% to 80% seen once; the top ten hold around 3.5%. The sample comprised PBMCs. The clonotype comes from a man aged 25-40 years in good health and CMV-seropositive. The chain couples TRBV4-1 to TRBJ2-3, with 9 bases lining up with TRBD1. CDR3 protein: CASSPGQGYTDTQYF. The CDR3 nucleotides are TGCGCCAGCAGCCCCGGACAGGGGTACACAGATACGCAGTATTTT.